Listed below are T cell receptor beta chains from one sample, sequenced in a study of blood T cells in healthy people across ages. MiXCR, applied by TCRdb to the 5' RACE reads, yields one record per CDR3 protein. The sample consists of 1.5 million to 2 million distinct CDR3 sequences, 28% of them appearing once. The specimen sequenced was blood. Receptor source: a woman aged 25 to 45 in good health. The CDR3 runs from the conserved cysteine through the conserved F or W. D genes are given only for firm matches. Clone size is given for some rows only: seen once, a few or many times, or a class if the clone is expanded.

NA,TRBV28,TRBJ1-5,TRBD1,CASSGDRGRWGNQPQHF,TGTGCCAGCAGTGGAGACAGGGGGCGATGGGGCAATCAGCCCCAGCATTTT
few,TRBV7-6,TRBJ2-7,TRBD2,CASSSERGRGEQYF,TGTGCCAGCAGCTCCGAGCGGGGCCGGGGCGAGCAGTACTTC
NA,TRBV10-1,TRBJ2-2,NA,CASRPGLDTGELFF,TGCGCCAGCAGGCCGGGACTCGACACCGGGGAGCTGTTTTTT
NA,TRBV5-1,TRBJ2-3,NA,CASSLRGLTDTQYF,TGCGCCAGCAGCTTGAGAGGGCTCACAGATACGCAGTATTTT
NA,TRBV4-3,TRBJ2-3,NA,CASGSSLSGFTDTQYF,TGCGCCAGCGGATCCTCTCTTAGCGGTTTCACAGATACGCAGTATTTT
many,TRBV6-5,TRBJ1-2,TRBD1,CASSSLQGAWYGYTF,TGTGCCAGCAGTTCCCTACAGGGGGCCTGGTATGGCTACACCTTC
many,TRBV12-3/TRBV12-4,TRBJ2-1,TRBD2,CASRRLAGRDNEQFF,TGTGCCAGCAGGAGACTAGCGGGGCGCGACAATGAGCAGTTCTTC
few,TRBV6-6,TRBJ2-7,NA,CASSYSIHPENERYF,TGTGCCAGCAGTTACTCTATCCATCCAGAAAACGAGCGGTACTTC
many,TRBV9,TRBJ1-4,TRBD1,CASSPRTGRNEKLFF,TGTGCCAGCAGCCCCAGGACAGGGCGAAATGAAAAACTGTTTTTT
NA,TRBV20-1,TRBJ2-1,NA,CSVRDTARNEQFF,TGCAGTGTTCGGGACACGGCGAGGAATGAGCAGTTCTTC
NA,TRBV25-1,TRBJ2-3,NA,CASSESDTLSTQYF,TGTGCCAGCAGTGAAAGTGACACCCTATCTACGCAGTATTTT
few,TRBV19,TRBJ2-1,TRBD1,CAANRGWDYNEQFF,TGTGCCGCTAACAGGGGGTGGGATTACAATGAGCAGTTCTTC
NA,TRBV2,TRBJ2-7,NA,CASRRHEQYF,TGTGCCAGCAGGCGCCACGAGCAGTACTTC
few,TRBV6-6,TRBJ2-1,TRBD2,CASSYRGTSGEQFF,TGTGCCAGCAGTTACCGGGGGACTAGCGGAGAGCAGTTCTTC
NA,TRBV20-1,TRBJ2-4,NA,CSARGNRDWNKNIQYF,TGCAGTGCTCGAGGCAATAGAGACTGGAACAAAAACATTCAGTACTTC
few,TRBV6-5,TRBJ1-2,NA,CASSYSGPRRGYTF,TGTGCCAGCAGTTACTCGGGTCCCCGTAGGGGCTACACCTTC
NA,TRBV11-2,TRBJ2-3,NA,CASRLQGGGGTDTQYF,TGTGCCAGCAGACTACAGGGCGGGGGTGGCACAGATACGCAGTATTTT
NA,TRBV6-6,TRBJ2-3,TRBD2,CASSDGLAGPTDTQYF,TGTGCCAGCAGCGACGGACTAGCGGGTCCCACAGATACGCAGTATTTT
once,TRBV7-8,TRBJ1-2,NA,CASNLTDFGGYTF,TGTGCCAGCAACTTAACAGACTTCGGTGGCTACACCTTC
NA,TRBV6-4,TRBJ2-1,NA,CASSGEDWVSYNEQVF,TGTGCCAGCAGTGGGGAGGACTGGGTTTCTTACAATGAGCAGGTCTTC
few,TRBV5-5,TRBJ2-7,TRBD1,CASSFAGTGTYEQYF,TGTGCCAGCAGCTTCGCCGGGACAGGGACCTACGAGCAGTACTTC
few,TRBV28,TRBJ2-5,NA,CASTGGDQETQYF,TGTGCCAGCACCGGTGGTGACCAAGAGACCCAGTACTTC
NA,TRBV5-1,TRBJ2-2,NA,CASRPLPAIERSTGELFF,TGCGCCAGCAGACCCCTGCCCGCGATCGAGCGAAGCACCGGGGAGCTGTTTTTT
NA,TRBV7-2,TRBJ2-7,TRBD1,CASSLGGTGAYSYEQYF,TGTGCCAGCAGCTTAGGAGGGACAGGGGCTTACTCCTACGAGCAGTACTTC
many,TRBV29-1,TRBJ1-2,NA,CSTELANYGYTF,TGCAGCACCGAGTTAGCTAACTATGGCTACACCTTC
many,TRBV2,TRBJ2-7,TRBD2,CASRQGLAGATYEQYF,TGTGCCAGCAGGCAGGGACTAGCGGGGGCCACCTACGAGCAGTACTTC
NA,TRBV7-9,TRBJ1-1,NA,CASSFPRNLEAFF,TGTGCCAGCAGCTTCCCGCGGAACCTTGAAGCTTTCTTT
few,TRBV6-1,TRBJ2-7,TRBD1,CASRKDIPGQEYEQYF,TGTGCCAGCAGAAAAGATATACCGGGACAGGAATACGAGCAGTACTTC
NA,TRBV4-3,TRBJ1-5,TRBD1,CASSQNSGGTQPQHF,TGCGCCAGCAGCCAAAACTCAGGGGGCACTCAGCCCCAGCATTTT
NA,TRBV12-3/TRBV12-4,TRBJ1-6,NA,CASSFDRGSSPLHF,TGTGCCAGCAGTTTTGATAGAGGCTCCTCACCCCTCCACTTT
NA,TRBV6-6,TRBJ1-5,TRBD1,CASSYYRDRFIYQPQHF,TGTGCCAGCAGTTACTACCGGGACAGGTTTATCTATCAGCCCCAGCATTTT
many,TRBV20-1,TRBJ2-6,NA,CSAKATSGANVLTF,TGCAGTGCTAAAGCTACCTCTGGGGCCAACGTCCTGACTTTC
few,TRBV7-2,TRBJ2-7,NA,CASSYLFDDEQYF,TGTGCCAGCAGCTACCTTTTTGATGACGAGCAGTACTTC
NA,TRBV27,TRBJ2-7,TRBD1,CASSVSGQVYYEQYF,TGTGCCAGCAGTGTTTCGGGACAGGTTTACTACGAGCAGTACTTC
many,TRBV10-3,TRBJ2-5,NA,CAISESEAVNQYF,TGTGCCATCAGTGAGTCCGAGGCCGTTAATCAGTACTTC
NA,TRBV12-3/TRBV12-4,TRBJ1-1,TRBD1,CAHGQGFGTEAFF,TGTGCCCATGGACAGGGGTTCGGCACTGAAGCTTTCTTT
few,TRBV3-1,TRBJ2-1,TRBD1,CASSLRDRGIGSYNEQFF,TGTGCCAGCAGCCTACGGGACAGGGGGATCGGGTCCTACAATGAGCAGTTCTTC
NA,TRBV20-1,TRBJ1-1,TRBD1,CSASEDRGLTEAFF,TGCAGTGCTAGCGAGGACAGGGGATTAACTGAAGCTTTCTTT
NA,TRBV7-6,TRBJ2-5,NA,CASSLESARQETQYF,TGTGCCAGCAGCTTAGAGAGTGCAAGGCAAGAGACCCAGTACTTC
NA,TRBV3-1,TRBJ2-5,NA,CASSQGSDLAETQYF,TGTGCCAGCAGCCAGGGAAGCGACCTAGCAGAGACCCAGTACTTC
NA,TRBV7-3,TRBJ2-1,TRBD2,CASSSGLVNYNEQFF,TGTGCCAGCAGCTCCGGACTAGTGAACTACAATGAGCAGTTCTTC
NA,TRBV5-1,TRBJ2-1,NA,CASSFTDRAGNEQFF,TGCGCCAGCAGCTTCACCGACCGGGCGGGGAATGAGCAGTTCTTC
NA,TRBV5-1,TRBJ2-5,NA,CASSLAGQGQETQYF,TGCGCCAGCAGTTTGGCCGGGCAGGGACAAGAGACCCAGTACTTC
NA,TRBV10-2,TRBJ2-3,TRBD1,CTSSEGQDTQYF,TGCACCAGCAGTGAGGGACAGGATACGCAGTATTTT
NA,TRBV9,TRBJ2-1,NA,CASSGSVGRGDEQFF,TGTGCCAGCAGCGGGTCCGTGGGGAGAGGGGATGAGCAGTTCTTC
few,TRBV29-1,TRBJ1-1,TRBD1,CSVANRGRDTEAFF,TGCAGCGTTGCAAACAGGGGGCGAGACACTGAAGCTTTCTTT
NA,TRBV12-3/TRBV12-4,TRBJ2-7,TRBD2,CASSFRLAGGIAYEQYF,TGTGCCAGCAGTTTCAGGCTAGCGGGAGGGATAGCCTACGAGCAGTACTTC
NA,TRBV28,TRBJ1-4,NA,CASGASRLEKLFF,TGTGCCAGCGGCGCTTCTCGGCTGGAAAAACTGTTTTTT
NA,TRBV11-2,TRBJ1-2,TRBD1,CASSQPGTGQGYTF,TGTGCCAGCAGCCAACCAGGGACAGGGCAAGGCTACACCTTC
few,TRBV29-1,TRBJ1-6,TRBD1,CSVADRLGEPLHF,TGCAGCGTTGCGGACAGGTTGGGAGAGCCCCTCCACTTT
many,TRBV6-6,TRBJ2-7,NA,CATGQSSYEQYF,TGTGCCACCGGACAGTCCTCCTACGAGCAGTACTTC
few,TRBV20-1,TRBJ2-3,TRBD2,CSARDPLAGDTDTQYF,TGCAGTGCTAGAGATCCCCTAGCGGGAGATACAGATACGCAGTATTTT
few,TRBV24-1,TRBJ2-1,TRBD2,CAISGGGFYNEQFF,TGTGCCATCAGTGGCGGGGGGTTTTACAATGAGCAGTTCTTC
NA,TRBV7-9,TRBJ2-3,NA,CASSPGLRGQYF,TGTGCCAGCAGCCCGGGACTCCGAGGGCAGTATTTT